This T cell receptor beta chain derives from a study of circulating and synovial CD4+ cells in juvenile arthritis. Findings of the study overall: Traditional Vbeta family usage analysis missed the pathogenic-like versus bulk difference. Some such blood samples were as oligoclonal as synovium.

TCRdb's table, derived via immunoSEQ multiplex PCR, lists solely in-frame clones and lacks some. Found here are about 16,000 clones, around nine tenths of them singletons; the top ten hold approximately 0.7%. About this clone itself: Antigen: not known.

Trimming pared 6 bases from V and 5 bases from J, leaving 10 bases between. Germline V gene data show CDR1 as MGHDK and CDR2 as SYGVNS. The length of the CDR3 is 13 residues. The sequence came from a human donor with juvenile idiopathic arthritis. The sequenced material came from CD4+ T cells from blood. The V gene is TRBV25-1, the J gene TRBJ1-4; D gene ambiguous. CDR3 DNA sequence: TGTGCCAGCAGCGCCATTCAGAATGAAAAACTGTTTTTT. The encoded protein is CASSAIQNEKLFF.